Below, 6 T cell receptor delta chains from the same sample are listed, as sequenced in a study of DNA immune sequencing with unique molecular identifiers. All 8 TRDV and 4 TRDJ genes were targeted in 32-plex amplification of genomic DNA. In around 3 barcoding PCR cycles, molecules received a 12-nucleotide UMI, then adapter PCR followed. TCRdb reanalysed the multiplex PCR reads via CATT. The table lists some 2,500 delta-chain clones, 13% to 15% of them singletons, with 22% in the top ten. Material: gamma-delta T cells from PBMCs. These receptors all stem from a human donor in good health.

Details on this clone: This sequence is one base from a far larger clone and is likely a read error. Other DNA variants within this sample encode the same CDR3. The chain uses TRDV2 and TRDJ1; 8 nucleotides agree with TRDD3. This CDR3 has 15 amino acids. Losses at the gene ends were 4 bases for V and 6 bases for J; bases not matched to a gene: 12. Germline assignment: CDR1 GEAIGNYY and CDR2 EKD. The CDR3 bases are TGTGCCTGTGAGGGGCTAGGGGATACCCCTCATAAACTCATCTTT. It encodes CACEGLGDTPHKLIF.

Remarks on this clone: This DNA translates differently at residue 10 from the TCRdb protein, which is that of a much larger clone; a read error is likely, and the protein shown is the DNA's own translation. The genes are TRDV2 and TRDJ1; 12 positions match TRDD3. CDR3 size: 15 residues. Germline V CDR1 and CDR2: GEAIGNYY, EKD. V lost 2 bases and J lost 5; bases outside the gene matches: 5. CDR3 nucleotides: TGTGCCTGTGACATCTGGGGGATACGGGTAGATAAACTCATCTTT. Amino acids: CACDIWGIRVDKLIF.

In regard to this clone: A read error is possible here, since a much larger clone lies one base away. This chain links TRDV1 with TRDJ1; D may be TRDD2 or TRDD3 (9 bases each). The J gene comes from matching the DNA to germline here; TCRdb lacks it. Germline V gene sequence: CDR1 TSWWSYY, CDR2 QGS. The CDR3 is 27 amino acids. V was pared by 4 bases and J by 9 bases, with 57 bases between. The CDR3 nucleotides read TGTGCTCTTGGGGCTCCATCCTCCTTCCTACGAGAGAGACTGGGGGACGCGATAAAAAGGGATCGGGATGAACTCATCTTT. As protein: CALGAPSSFLRERLGDAIKRDRDELIF.

This clone was seen a few times. The chain carries TRDV2 and TRDJ1; D is ambiguous. CDR1 is GEAIGNYY and CDR2 is EKD in the germline V gene. The CDR3 is 15 residues long. V shed 2 bases and J shed 0 bases, with 12 bases lying between them. CDR3 sequence (DNA): TGTGCCTGTGACAATCGGGCCTCCTACACCGATAAACTCATCTTT. It specifies CACDNRASYTDKLIF.

This clone appeared a single time. The genes are TRDV1 and TRDJ1; 12 bases agree with TRDD3. The J gene, missing from TCRdb, was assigned here through DNA to germline matching. J gave up 8 bases and V 2 bases, and 24 bases lay outside the gene matches. The CDR3 length is 21 residues. Germline values: CDR1 TSWWSYY, CDR2 QGS. CDR3 coding DNA: TGTGCTCTTGGGGAAATCCCCTACACCCTTACTGGGGGATACATGGGTAACAAACTCATCTTT. This codes for CALGEIPYTLTGGYMGNKLIF.

In regard to this clone: This likely reflects a read error, since a far larger clone is one base away. The chain employs TRDV2 and TRDJ1, with TRDD3 identical over 9 bases. V was pared by 0 bases and J by 3 bases, with 19 bases of the junction left unmatched. Germline CDR1 GEAIGNYY, CDR2 EKD. The CDR3 runs to 20 residues. The CDR3 reads CACDTVPTGGEMGYSDKLIF. In nucleotides, the CDR3 is TGTGCCTGTGACACCGTCCCTACTGGGGGAGAAATGGGGTACTCCGATAAACTCATCTTT.